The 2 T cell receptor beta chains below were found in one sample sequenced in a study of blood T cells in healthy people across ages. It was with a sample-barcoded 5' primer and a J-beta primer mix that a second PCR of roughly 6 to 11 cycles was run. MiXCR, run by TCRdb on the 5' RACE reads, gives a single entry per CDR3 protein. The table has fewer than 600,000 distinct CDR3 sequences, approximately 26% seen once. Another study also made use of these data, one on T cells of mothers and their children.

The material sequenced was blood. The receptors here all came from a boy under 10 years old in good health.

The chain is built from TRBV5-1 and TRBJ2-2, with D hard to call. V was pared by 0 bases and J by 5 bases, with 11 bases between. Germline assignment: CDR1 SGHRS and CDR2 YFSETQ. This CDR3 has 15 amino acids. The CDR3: CASSLAPRRTGELFF. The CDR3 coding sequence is TGCGCCAGCAGCTTGGCCCCGCGAAGAACCGGGGAGCTGTTTTTT. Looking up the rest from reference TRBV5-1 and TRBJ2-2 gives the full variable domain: KAGVTQTPRYLIKTRGQQVTLSCSPISGHRSVSWYQQTPGQGLQFLFEYFSETQRNKGNFPGRFSGRQFSNSRSEMNVSTLELGDSALYLCASSLAPRRTGELFFGEGSRLTVL.

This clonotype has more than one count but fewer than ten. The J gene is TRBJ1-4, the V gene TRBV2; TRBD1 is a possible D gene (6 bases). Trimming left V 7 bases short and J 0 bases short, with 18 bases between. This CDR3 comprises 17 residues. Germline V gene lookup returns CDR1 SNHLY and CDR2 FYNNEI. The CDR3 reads CASNELRTVATNEKLFF. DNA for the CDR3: TGTGCCAGCAACGAACTCCGGACAGTTGCAACTAATGAAAAACTGTTTTTT.